This TCR beta chain was documented in a study of CD4+ T cells in melanoma. Findings of the study overall: A reported correlation linked neoantigen-specific CD4+ T cells to CD8+, macrophage and B cell function. Neoantigen-specific CD4+ T cells in melanoma reportedly had diverse differentiation states.

Generated by immunoSEQ multiplex PCR, the TCRdb table keeps only in-frame clones and is missing some. Of 110,000 to 150,000 clones detected, 80% to 95% appear once; the ten largest clones hold about 1.6%. As to this clone: What it recognizes is unknown.

This CDR3 comprises 12 residues. Trimming pared 5 bases from V and 4 bases from J, leaving 8 bases between. In germline, CDR1 is LNHDA, CDR2 SQIVND (reference sequence). This sequence was found in a human donor with melanoma. The genes are TRBV19 and TRBJ1-2; D is uncertain. The CDR3 region is CASSGRFYGYTF. DNA for the CDR3: TGTGCCAGTAGTGGCAGGTTCTATGGCTACACCTTC. Full variable domain (remainder filled in from reference TRBV19 and TRBJ1-2): DGGITQSPKYLFRKEGQNVTLSCEQNLNHDAMYWYRQDPGQGLRLIYYSQIVNDFQKGDIAEGYSVSREKKESFPLTVTSAQKNPTAFYLCASSGRFYGYTFGSGTRLTVV.